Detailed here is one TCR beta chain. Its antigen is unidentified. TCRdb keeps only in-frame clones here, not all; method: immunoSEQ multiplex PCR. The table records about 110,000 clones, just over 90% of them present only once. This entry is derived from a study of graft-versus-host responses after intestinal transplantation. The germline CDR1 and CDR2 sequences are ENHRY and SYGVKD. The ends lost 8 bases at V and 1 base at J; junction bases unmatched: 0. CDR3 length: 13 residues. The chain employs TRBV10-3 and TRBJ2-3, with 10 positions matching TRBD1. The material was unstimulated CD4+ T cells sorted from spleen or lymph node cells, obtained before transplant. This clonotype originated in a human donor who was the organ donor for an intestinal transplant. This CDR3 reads CAIGTGGTDTQYF. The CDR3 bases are TGTGCCATCGGGACAGGGGGCACAGATACGCAGTATTTT.